This T cell receptor (beta chain) was recovered during a study of blood T cell repertoires in COVID-19. Study-level information: The United States, Italy and Spain provided the acute and convalescent COVID-19 samples. PBMCs, B-cell-depleted T cells, or T cells were the source of the cDNA or gDNA that made up the material.

V shed 2 bases and J shed 2 bases, with 12 bases lying between them. The CDR3 length is 16 residues. Germline CDR1 is MNHEY and CDR2 is SVGAGI. Original processing methods: Reference gene primer amplification gave estimated nucleated cell counts. The method was immunoSEQ multiplex PCR; TCRdb's version includes in-frame clones alone and lacks a portion of them. V and J calls and clone size are given by that table; D and trimming were obtained from the DNA. The sample holds about 61,000 clones; about nine tenths are singletons and the top ten take roughly a fifth. The origin of this receptor is a woman aged 45-65 years with active or convalescent COVID-19. The chain combines TRBV6-5 with TRBJ2-2; a weak D match, TRBD2 (5 bases). Sequencing was carried out using peripheral blood. CDR3 coding DNA: TGTGCCAGCAGTTACCCGTGGGGAGCTAACACCGGGGAGCTGTTTTTT. Translation: CASSYPWGANTGELFF.